The next 22 T cell receptor beta chains were all read from a single sample in a study of blood T cell repertoires in COVID-19. Measured with immunoSEQ multiplex PCR; TCRdb has only the in-frame clones, and not every one. The table shows around 86,000 clones, with around 84% occurring only once. Sequenced material: peripheral blood. The source is an elderly man with acute or convalescent COVID-19.

CDR3 sequence reads: CASSLVSGNNEQFF. In nucleotides, the CDR3 is TGCGCCAGCAGCTTGGTTAGCGGAAACAATGAGCAGTTCTTC. The chain links TRBV5-1 to TRBJ2-1, with D possibly matching TRBD2 (6 bases). Deletions cut 0 bases from V and 5 bases from J, with 9 bases between. Germline V CDR1 and CDR2: SGHRS, YFSETQ. The CDR3 is 14 residues long. Drawing the rest from reference TRBV5-1 and TRBJ2-1, the complete variable domain is KAGVTQTPRYLIKTRGQQVTLSCSPISGHRSVSWYQQTPGQGLQFLFEYFSETQRNKGNFPGRFSGRQFSNSRSEMNVSTLELGDSALYLCASSLVSGNNEQFFGPGTRLTVL.

The CDR3, as DNA: TGCGCCAGCAGCCCTCGGGGAGCGGGGGGCACAGATACGCAGTATTTT. It specifies CASSPRGAGGTDTQYF. J is TRBJ2-3 and V is TRBV5-1; TRBD2 matches at 8 bases. CDR3 size: 16 residues. Per the germline V gene, CDR1 is SGHRS and CDR2 is YFSETQ. The V segment lost 4 bases and the J segment 1 base; nucleotides outside the gene matches: 8.

The CDR3 reads CASSRQGEAFF. As DNA, the CDR3 is TGTGCCAGCAGCCGACAAGGTGAAGCTTTCTTT. The chain carries TRBV27 and TRBJ1-1; D remains unclear. The germline gives CDR1 MNHEY, CDR2 SMNVEV (reference sequence). Deletions cut 6 bases from V and 7 bases from J, with 9 bases between. The CDR3 sequence is 11 residues long.

The rearrangement links TRBV21-1 to TRBJ1-2; the table calls TRBD1, which could not be checked here. TRBV21-1 is recorded as a pseudogene. The CDR3 loop spans 15 amino acids. The CDR3 sequence: CASSKGRQGADGYTF. The CDR3 DNA sequence: TGTGCCAGCAGCAAAGGGAGACAGGGGGCTGATGGCTACACCTTC.

The rearrangement links TRBV3-1 (or the pseudogene TRBV3-2) to TRBJ2-2, with 11 bases aligning to TRBD1. J gave up 2 bases and V 4 bases, and 3 bases lay outside the gene matches. This CDR3 region has 16 residues. CDR1 is LGHDT, CDR2 YNNKEL, per germline (reference sequence). CDR3 DNA: TGTGCCAGCAGCCTGCGGACAGGGGGCAACACCGGGGAGCTGTTTTTT. Amino acid sequence: CASSLRTGGNTGELFF.

J is TRBJ2-5 and V is TRBV7-8; D is unresolved. This CDR3 spans 14 amino acids. Germline CDR1 reads SGHVS; CDR2 reads FQNEAQ. The V and J ends lost 0 bases and 4 bases respectively, with 9 bases between them. The CDR3 nucleotides read TGTGCCAGCAGCTTAGCTGGTGCCAGAGAGACCCAGTACTTC. Protein sequence: CASSLAGARETQYF.

Only a few counts were recorded for this clone. The CDR3: CASSPSSGENTGELFF. The CDR3 nucleotides read TGTGCCAGCAGCCCCAGTAGCGGGGAAAACACCGGGGAGCTGTTTTTT. The genes are TRBV9 and TRBJ2-2; TRBD2 agrees at 8 bases. The germline V gene encodes CDR1 SGDLS and CDR2 YYNGEE. CDR3 length: 16 amino acids. Losses at the gene ends were 4 bases for V and 2 bases for J; bases not matched to a gene: 7.

This sequence joins TRBV5-1 and TRBJ2-3, with TRBD1 as a possible D gene (6 bases). Germline V lookup: CDR1 SGHRS, CDR2 YFSETQ. This CDR3 is built from 14 residues. V dropped 4 bases and J dropped 3 bases, with 12 bases sitting between them. The CDR3 sequence is CASSQGRATDTQYF. The CDR3 DNA is TGCGCCAGCAGCCAGGGGCGGGCGACAGATACGCAGTATTTT.

The gene calls are TRBV4-2 and TRBJ2-5, with D hard to call. The CDR3 extends over 14 amino acids. Germline values: CDR1 LGHNA, CDR2 YNFKEQ. Deletions cut 0 bases from V and 0 bases from J, with 5 bases between. The CDR3 sequence: CASSQDSNQETQYF. Here the CDR3 DNA reads TGTGCCAGCAGCCAAGATTCAAACCAAGAGACCCAGTACTTC.

This chain joins TRBV11-2 and TRBJ1-1; maybe TRBD1 (6 bases). Germline V lookup: CDR1 SGHAT, CDR2 FQNNGV. V dropped 6 bases and J dropped 0 bases, with 11 bases sitting between them. The CDR3 spans 14 residues. Written as DNA, the CDR3 is TGTGCCAGCAGTCCACAGGGTTTGAACACTGAAGCTTTCTTT. Protein sequence: CASSPQGLNTEAFF.

The chain is built from TRBV5-8 and TRBJ2-2; perhaps TRBD2 as D (6 bases). V lost 1 base to trimming and J lost 7 bases, with 14 bases between them. The CDR3 has 15 amino acids. The V gene's germline CDR1 is SGHTS and CDR2 YDEGEE. The CDR3 here is CASSLRTTLGGELFF. The CDR3 DNA is TGTGCCAGCAGCTTGAGGACTACCTTGGGCGGGGAGCTGTTTTTT.

The CDR3, as DNA: TGTGCCAGCAGCAAAGGAGACAGTTCACTAGGGGAGCTGTTTTTT. The encoded protein is CASSKGDSSLGELFF. The chain uses TRBV21-1 and TRBJ2-2; the D segment call TRBD1 is taken from the table without a DNA check. TRBV21-1 is an annotated pseudogene. The CDR3 extends over 15 amino acids.

This chain links TRBV6-6 with TRBJ2-7; maybe TRBD1 (6 bases). The CDR3 covers 14 residues. Germline V CDR1 and CDR2: MNHNY, SVGAGI (reference sequence). Trimming took 5 bases from V and 1 from J, leaving 12 bases between them. Written as DNA, the CDR3 is TGTGCCAGCAGTCGTTCAGGGGAGTCCTACGAGCAGTACTTC. Translated: CASSRSGESYEQYF.

This clone was picked up one time. V usage is TRBV12-3 or TRBV12-4 and J usage is TRBJ1-1; 9 nucleotides match TRBD1. This CDR3 has 13 amino acids. V was pared by 7 bases and J by 4 bases, with 4 bases of the junction left unmatched. This CDR3 reads CASTQTGGTEAFF. In DNA, the CDR3 is TGTGCCAGCACCCAGACAGGGGGCACTGAAGCTTTCTTT.

The rearrangement uses TRBV5-4 and TRBJ2-5, with 9 bases lining up with TRBD2. Germline V gives CDR1 SGHNT, CDR2 YYREEE (reference sequence). Trimming took 3 bases from V and 7 from J; bases not matched to a gene: 7. The CDR3 runs to 14 residues. CDR3 sequence: CASSSGRGRGTQYF. CDR3 DNA sequence: TGTGCCAGCAGCTCCGGGCGCGGGAGGGGGACCCAGTACTTC.

Written as DNA, the CDR3 is TGTGCCAGCAGTTATCAGGGGGCTATAGATACGCAGTATTTT. Amino acids: CASSYQGAIDTQYF. The chain combines TRBV6-2 or TRBV6-3 with TRBJ2-3; 8 bases map to TRBD1. Trimming took 3 bases from V and 5 from J; bases not matched to a gene: 4. In germline, CDR1 is MNHEY, CDR2 SVGEGT. CDR3 length: 14 amino acids.

CDR3: CASSRMGRGTGPSNTEAFF. The CDR3 DNA is TGTGCCAGCAGTCGAATGGGTAGAGGGACAGGCCCTTCGAACACTGAAGCTTTCTTT. The chain carries TRBV6-6 and TRBJ1-1; 8 bases match TRBD1. In germline, CDR1 is MNHNY, CDR2 SVGAGI (reference sequence). V was clipped by 5 bases and J by 1 base; unmatched bases: 18. This CDR3 spans 19 amino acids.

The chain recombines TRBV29-1 with TRBJ2-3; 14 bases are a match to TRBD2. V was clipped by 4 bases and J by 2 bases; unmatched bases: 5. CDR1 SQVTM and CDR2 ANQGSEA come from the germline V gene. The CDR3 consists of 16 residues. The CDR3 sequence: CSVGWGLAGDTDTQYF. CDR3 bases: TGCAGCGTTGGGTGGGGACTAGCGGGAGACACAGATACGCAGTATTTT.

About this clone itself: A read error may account for a junction end that differs from germline. V gene TRBV10-3 combines with J gene TRBJ2-1, with a weak D call TRBD2 (6 bases). In germline, CDR1 is ENHRY, CDR2 SYGVKD. This CDR3 has 13 amino acids. CDR3 residues: CAISRDSDNEQFF. The CDR3 region has the DNA TGTGCCATCAGCCGGGACTCCGACAATGAGCAGTTCTTC.

This clone has just one count. The chain employs TRBV9 and TRBJ2-1; tentatively, D is TRBD2 (5 bases). CDR3 length equals 16 residues. CDR1 SGDLS and CDR2 YYNGEE come from the germline V gene. V lost 0 bases, J lost 9 bases, and 19 bases lay in between. The DNA for the CDR3 is TGTGCCAGCAGCGTAGAGTTGGGGAAGGTGGAGGTTGAGCAGTTCTTC. Its translation is CASSVELGKVEVEQFF. Full variable domain (remainder filled in from reference TRBV9 and TRBJ2-1): DSGVTQTPKHLITATGQRVTLRCSPRSGDLSVYWYQQSLDQGLQFLIQYYNGEERAKGNILERFSAQQFPDLHSELNLSSLELGDSALYFCASSVELGKVEVEQFFGPGTRLTVL.

As for this clone: The junction does not match germline at one end; this may be a read error. This rearrangement joins TRBV19 to TRBJ1-2, with 7 bases matching TRBD1. CDR3 length: 12 amino acids. CDR1 is LNHDA and CDR2 is SQIVND in the germline V gene (reference sequence). CDR3 amino acids: CASSPARDSLCF. The CDR3 DNA reads as TGTGCCAGTAGCCCTGCGAGGGACAGCCTCTGCTTC.

The chain has TRBV6-1 and TRBJ2-4; D might be TRBD2 (5 bases). CDR1 MNHNS and CDR2 SASEGT come from the germline V gene. Trimming stripped 2 bases from V and 7 bases from J, with 9 bases between. This CDR3 has 13 residues. The CDR3 region is CASSEIRGNIQYF. The CDR3 DNA reads as TGTGCCAGCAGTGAAATTAGAGGGAACATTCAGTACTTC.